This TCR beta chain was found in a study of T cells in Graves' hyperthyroidism and ophthalmopathy. General study results and limits: Ophthalmopathy, which appeared later, was predicted by the model a median about 6 months before onset. Ophthalmopathy was told apart from stable hyperthyroidism by a 13 V-J model.

On this clonotype itself: Its target is unknown.

Looked up from germline, CDR1 is MNHEY and CDR2 is SMNVEV (reference sequence). The ends were cut back, 1 base at V and 1 base at J, with 16 bases in the middle. There are 18 residues in the CDR3. Authors of the study amplified TCR beta CDR3 regions from RNA transcripts. The HTBI set primed first-round TCR CDR3 RT-PCR. TCRdb re-called the multiplex PCR reads with MiXCR, one entry per CDR3 protein. The table lists some 530,000 distinct CDR3 sequences, under 25% of them singletons. The TCR sequence derives from a woman aged 70-85 years with Graves' ophthalmopathy. What was sequenced was blood. V gene TRBV27 combines with J gene TRBJ2-2; a possible D gene is TRBD2 (6 bases). CDR3 coding DNA: TGTGCCAGCAGTTTATATGATACCAGGCGGGAGAACACCGGGGAGCTGTTTTTT. Its protein product is CASSLYDTRRENTGELFF.